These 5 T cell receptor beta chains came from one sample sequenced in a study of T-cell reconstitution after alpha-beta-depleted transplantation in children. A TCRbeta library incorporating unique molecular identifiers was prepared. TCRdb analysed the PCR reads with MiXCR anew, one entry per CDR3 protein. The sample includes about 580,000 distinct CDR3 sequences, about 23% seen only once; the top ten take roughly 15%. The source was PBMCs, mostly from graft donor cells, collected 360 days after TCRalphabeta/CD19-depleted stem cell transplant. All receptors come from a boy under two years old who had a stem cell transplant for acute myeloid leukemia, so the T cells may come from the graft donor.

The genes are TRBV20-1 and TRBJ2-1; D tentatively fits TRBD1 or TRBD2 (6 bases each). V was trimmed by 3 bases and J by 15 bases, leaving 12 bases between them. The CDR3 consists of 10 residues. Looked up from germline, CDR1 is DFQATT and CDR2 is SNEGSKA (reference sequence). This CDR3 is CSASEGGLFF. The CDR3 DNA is TGCAGTGCTAGCGAGGGGGGCCTGTTCTTC.

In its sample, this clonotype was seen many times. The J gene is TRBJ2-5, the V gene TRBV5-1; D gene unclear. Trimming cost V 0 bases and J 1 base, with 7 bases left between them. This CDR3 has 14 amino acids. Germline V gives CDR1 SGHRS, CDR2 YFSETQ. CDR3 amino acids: CASSLALPQETQYF. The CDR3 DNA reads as TGCGCCAGCAGCTTGGCACTACCCCAAGAGACCCAGTACTTC.

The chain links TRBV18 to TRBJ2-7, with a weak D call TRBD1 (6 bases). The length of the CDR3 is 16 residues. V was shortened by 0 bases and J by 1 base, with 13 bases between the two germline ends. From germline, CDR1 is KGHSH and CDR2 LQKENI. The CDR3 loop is CASSPPRRGRSYEQYF. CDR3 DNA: TGTGCCAGCTCACCACCACGCAGGGGCAGGTCCTACGAGCAGTACTTC.

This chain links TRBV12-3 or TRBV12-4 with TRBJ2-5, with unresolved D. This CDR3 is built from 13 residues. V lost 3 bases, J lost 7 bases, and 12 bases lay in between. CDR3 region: CASSFRTPGTQYF. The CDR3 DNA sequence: TGTGCCAGCAGTTTTAGGACCCCAGGGACCCAGTACTTC.

CDR3 nucleotides: TGTGCCAGTAGTTCTAGCCGGACAGGGGACTTCTACGAGCAGTACTTC. This gives the protein CASSSSRTGDFYEQYF. The V and J genes are TRBV19 and TRBJ2-7; 9 positions match TRBD1. The CDR3 contains 16 residues. After removal of 5 bases from V and 3 bases from J, the junction contained 11 bases not matched to a gene. Germline CDR1 LNHDA, CDR2 SQIVND (reference sequence).